This record concerns one T cell receptor (beta chain) sequence. This entry belongs to a study of T-cell memory formation after mild COVID-19. 5'RACE with constant-segment primers built TCRalpha and TCRbeta cDNA libraries with UMIs. TCRdb processed the 5' RACE reads anew with MiXCR; each CDR3 protein has one entry. The repertoire consists of some 320,000 distinct CDR3 sequences, with about 13% occurring once and the leading ten covering 20% to 25%. The sequencing sample was made of PBMCs or a T cell subset sorted from them (not recorded which). The TCR was taken from a man aged 18 to 29 who had mild COVID-19 (a few samples of this study predate the infection). Cell type and time point are not known.

CDR3 residues: CASSEVWGGQFF. The CDR3 DNA is TGTGCCAGCAGTGAAGTCTGGGGGGGGCAGTTCTTC. J is TRBJ2-1 and V is TRBV6-1, with 7 bases that match TRBD2. Looked up from germline, CDR1 is MNHNS and CDR2 is SASEGT. The J segment lost 12 bases and the V segment lost 1 base, leaving 3 bases of the junction unmatched. The CDR3 loop spans 12 amino acids.